What follows is one T cell receptor beta chain and its context. It lacks a known antigen. No quality values exist for individual bases; no much larger clone is one base distant. From cysteine to phenylalanine, the CDR3 is 16 amino acids long. Kept here is only the CDR3 DNA, which spans 48 bases and is read in frame from base 1. Trimming takes 4 bases from V and 3 bases from J, and the germline ends sit 18 bases apart. CDR1 is given as SGHRS and CDR2 as YFSETQ, both from the germline V gene. The trial excluded patients who had a history of autoimmune disease or were on systemic immunosuppression. Peripheral blood for TCR sequencing was collected from all dose cohorts at baseline, on cycle 4 day 1, and on cycle 7 day 1. Samples were obtained from an open-label, multicenter, first-in-human phase I dose-escalation trial of ivuxolimab. Adults with locally advanced or metastatic head and neck squamous cell, hepatocellular, melanoma or renal cell carcinoma were enrolled in the trial. Before TCR sequencing, CD4+ T cells and CD8+ T cells from peripheral blood were sorted into separate populations.

Genomic DNA was extracted from sorted cells for sequencing of the TCRbeta CDR3 region. TCRbeta CDR3 regions were sequenced using the immunoSEQ Assay. TCRdb mirrors the immuneACCESS table, restricted to in-frame sequences. Some clones are absent from its copies; in checked studies, under half trace to an unresolved V gene, and the reason for the others is unknown. Recorded for this sample are about 98,000 clones; around nine tenths of them occurred a single time. The ten largest clones take up over 0.4% of the sample. This entry is derived from a study of OX40 agonist ivuxolimab in advanced cancers. Turning to the overall study: Ivuxolimab was an agonistic, fully human IgG2 monoclonal antibody directed against OX40 (CD134), a costimulatory receptor. Intravenous ivuxolimab was administered to patients every 2 weeks at six dose levels: 0.01, 0.1, 0.3, 1.5, 3 and 10 mg/kg. Among the approximately 54 dose-escalation patients, about 19 had hepatocellular carcinoma, roughly 15 melanoma, 9 renal cell carcinoma and 9 head and neck cancer. The dose-escalation cohort was 80% to 90% male with a mean age of around 62 years, ranging from roughly 23 to 90. Prior anti-PD-1, anti-PD-L1 or anti-CTLA-4 therapy was permitted, and checkpoint inhibitors had been received by about 44% of dose-escalation patients. Partial responses occurred in three dose-escalation patients, of whom one had hepatocellular carcinoma and two had cutaneous melanoma. Peripheral TCRbeta sequencing was intended to test whether TCR sequence diversity was altered and clonal T-cell expansion was caused by ivuxolimab. The monotherapy dose-escalation portion (N = 52 patients) of the phase I ivuxolimab trial is reported in the paper.

Summary of the overall study and its limitations: Low levels of normalized T-cell clonal expansion were also seen in some patients who did not respond. The antigen specificity of the clonally expanded peripheral T cells was not determined. On average, CD8+ T cells showed more expanded clones than CD4+ T cells after ivuxolimab. In partial responders in the 0.1-3.0 mg/kg groups, normalized peripheral clonal expansion was found to be among the lowest, especially among CD8+ T cells. At doses of 0.1 to 3.0 mg/kg, clonal expansion of both CD4+ and CD8+ blood T cells was observed from baseline to week 6.

This TCR came from an adult with an advanced solid tumor such as melanoma, head and neck, liver or kidney cancer. This material consisted of CD4+ or CD8+ T cells sorted from blood, taken in a trial of the OX40 agonist ivuxolimab. The sequence joins TRBV5-1 to TRBJ2-3; the D gene lacks a confident call. The CDR3 region reads CASSRLGGEVTDTQYF. The DNA sequence is TGCGCCAGCAGCCGGCTGGGTGGAGAGGTAACAGATACGCAGTATTTT. The entire variable domain, with the stretches around the CDR3 drawn from the reference TRBV5-1 and TRBJ2-3 proteins, is KAGVTQTPRYLIKTRGQQVTLSCSPISGHRSVSWYQQTPGQGLQFLFEYFSETQRNKGNFPGRFSGRQFSNSRSEMNVSTLELGDSALYLCASSRLGGEVTDTQYFGPGTRLTVL.